This T cell receptor beta chain was captured in a study of regulatory T cells in long-lasting Graves disease. From germline, CDR1 is GTSNPN and CDR2 SVGIG (reference sequence). V was shortened by 1 base and J by 5 bases, with 12 bases between the two germline ends. The CDR3 consists of 13 residues. The time point is: newly diagnosed GD, antithyroid drugs for less than 3 months. RNA isolated from PBMCs was used to make the TCR library. Ten or more counts support this clonotype. The authors built TCR beta libraries using iRepertoire HTBI primers and Arm-PCR of CDR3 regions. In TCRdb, the multiplex PCR reads were re-called with MiXCR into one record per CDR3 protein. The sample shows approximately 310,000 distinct CDR3 sequences, under 20% of them seen only once.

The receptor was isolated from a female donor with Graves disease. The chain combines TRBV30 with TRBJ2-7; D may be TRBD1 (5 bases). The sequenced sample was peripheral blood mononuclear cells (PBMCs), obtained at new diagnosis, from a patient treated with antithyroid drugs. The CDR3 sequence is CAWSAPVTDEQYF. CDR3 nucleotides: TGTGCCTGGAGTGCCCCGGTGACAGACGAGCAGTACTTC.